The 25 T cell receptor beta chains below were found in one sample sequenced in a study of T cell responses to AZD1222 COVID-19 vaccine. The table came from immunoSEQ multiplex PCR; TCRdb's copy has only in-frame clones and leaves some out. The table shows about 130,000 clones, with 90% occurring only once. The material was peripheral blood, obtained on day 0 of MenACWY control vaccination. These receptors all come from an adult in good health.

The rearrangement links TRBV28 to TRBJ2-7; 16 bases are a match to TRBD2. Germline values: CDR1 MDHEN, CDR2 SYDVKM. The CDR3 is 20 residues long. V shed 4 bases and J 1 base; nucleotides not matched to a gene: 13. CDR3 region: CASSSGGLGLAGGISYEQYV. The CDR3 DNA is TGTGCCAGCAGTTCTGGAGGATTGGGACTAGCGGGGGGGATTTCCTACGAGCAGTACGTC.

For the CDR3, the DNA is TGTGCCAGCACTCTCGGAGCGGCCTCCCGAGAGACCCAGTACTTC. Translating gives CASTLGAASRETQYF. The chain carries TRBV14 and TRBJ2-5; TRBD2 is a possible D gene (5 bases). The CDR3 has 15 residues. V was trimmed by 7 bases and J by 4 bases, leaving 19 bases between them. CDR1 SGHDN and CDR2 FVKESK come from the germline V gene.

The V call is TRBV5-1, the J call TRBJ2-2, with 8 nucleotides matching TRBD2. The V gene's germline CDR1 is SGHRS and CDR2 YFSETQ. The CDR3 sequence is 16 residues long. V was clipped by 0 bases and J by 1 base; unmatched bases: 2. DNA of the CDR3: TGCGCCAGCAGCTTGGTTCTAGCGGGGAACACCGGGGAGCTGTTTTTT. It yields the protein CASSLVLAGNTGELFF.

This chain joins TRBV18 and TRBJ1-5; TRBD1 aligns across 10 bases. Germline trimming cut 5 bases from V and 5 bases from J; bases unmatched to any gene: 3. The CDR3 loop spans 14 amino acids. Germline assignment: CDR1 KGHSH and CDR2 LQKENI. CDR3 residues: CASSKTGGDQPQHF. DNA of the CDR3: TGTGCCAGCTCAAAGACAGGGGGCGATCAGCCCCAGCATTTT.

J is TRBJ2-6 and V is TRBV13, with unresolved D. Trimming removed 5 bases from V and 9 bases from J, with 5 bases in between. CDR3 size: 11 residues. The germline CDR1 and CDR2 sequences are PRHDT and FYEKMQ (reference sequence). CDR3: CASSPHNVLTF. In DNA, the CDR3 is TGTGCCAGCAGCCCCCACAACGTCCTGACTTTC.

The chain employs TRBV27 and TRBJ2-1; possibly TRBD2 for D (5 bases). CDR3 size: 14 residues. The V end was cut by 2 bases, the J end by 8 bases, with 13 bases between. Germline loops: CDR1 MNHEY, CDR2 SMNVEV (reference sequence). The CDR3 reads CASSLTLAWYEQFF. DNA of the CDR3: TGTGCCAGCAGTTTAACGCTAGCTTGGTATGAGCAGTTCTTC.

The rearrangement links TRBV2 to TRBJ2-1; D possibly corresponds to TRBD2 (6 bases). CDR1 is SNHLY and CDR2 is FYNNEI in the germline V gene. Trimming took off 6 bases at V and 3 bases at J, with 12 bases between the two ends. This CDR3 is 14 amino acids long. CDR3 bases: TGTGCCAGCAGGCCACGGGACTTCTACAATGAGCAGTTCTTC. It is translated as CASRPRDFYNEQFF.

The chain couples TRBV18 to TRBJ1-2; D not resolved. This CDR3 contains 14 residues. V was clipped by 5 bases and J by 1 base, with 11 bases between them. Germline-derived CDR1 and CDR2 are KGHSH and LQKENI. The CDR3 nucleotides are TGTGCCAGCTCAGCTTTAGATCTTAACTATGGCTACACCTTC. Translation: CASSALDLNYGYTF.

The genes are TRBV4-2 and TRBJ2-2; 8 nucleotides align to TRBD2. Germline V gives CDR1 LGHNA, CDR2 YNFKEQ. The junction had 6 bases not matched to a gene; V was cut back by 5 bases and J by 4 bases. This CDR3 is built from 15 residues. CDR3 sequence reads: CASSSGAGATGELFF. Here the CDR3 DNA reads TGTGCCAGCAGCTCCGGAGCGGGGGCCACCGGGGAGCTGTTTTTT.

This chain joins TRBV7-2 and TRBJ2-1; the match to TRBD2 covers 12 bases. J lost 2 bases, V lost 2 bases, and 4 bases had no gene match. The CDR3 sequence is 17 residues long. Germline V CDR1 and CDR2: SGHTA, FQGNSA. In DNA, the CDR3 is TGTGCCAGCAGCTTAAGGGCTAGCGGGGGGGCCTACAATGAGCAGTTCTTC. It encodes CASSLRASGGAYNEQFF.

The chain combines TRBV6-6 with TRBJ1-1; 11 bases are shared with TRBD1. V dropped 6 bases and J dropped 1; count of bases not matched to a gene: 4. This CDR3 is built from 15 residues. Germline CDR1 MNHNY, CDR2 SVGAGI (reference sequence). The chain's CDR3 is CASRGQGAGNTEAFF. The DNA of the CDR3 is TGTGCCAGCAGAGGACAGGGGGCCGGGAACACTGAAGCTTTCTTT.

The V call is TRBV7-9, the J call TRBJ1-4; D is possibly TRBD1 (6 bases). This CDR3 spans 15 amino acids. Germline CDR1 is SEHNR and CDR2 is FQNEAQ (reference sequence). V was trimmed by 5 bases and J by 4 bases, leaving 14 bases between them. The CDR3 loop is CASSPRQVDNEKLFF. CDR3 DNA: TGTGCCAGCAGCCCCCGACAGGTAGATAATGAAAAACTGTTTTTT.

The chain is built from TRBV5-6 and TRBJ2-2; 11 bases are shared with TRBD2. The CDR3 covers 17 residues. The V segment lost 1 base and the J segment 4 bases; nucleotides outside the gene matches: 6. Germline CDR1 is SGHDT and CDR2 is YYEEEE. CDR3 DNA sequence: TGTGCCAGCAGCTTGTTGCCTAGCGGGGGGCCCACCGGGGAGCTGTTTTTT. Translated, it gives CASSLLPSGGPTGELFF.

The chain joins TRBV30 to TRBJ1-3; D gene unclear. The germline V gene encodes CDR1 GTSNPN and CDR2 SVGIG (reference sequence). V gave up 4 bases and J gave up 0 bases, with 7 bases separating them. The CDR3 runs to 13 residues. In nucleotides, the CDR3 is TGTGCCTGGACAACCTTCTCTGGAAACACCATATATTTT. The encoded protein is CAWTTFSGNTIYF.

This chain connects TRBV25-1 to TRBJ1-2; 8 bases agree with TRBD1. Germline CDR1 and CDR2: MGHDK and SYGVNS. V gave up 3 bases and J gave up 1 base; unmatched junction bases: 1. The length of the CDR3 is 14 residues. CDR3 nucleotide sequence: TGTGCCAGCAGTGACGGACAGGGTAACTATGGCTACACCTTC. Encoded protein: CASSDGQGNYGYTF.

V and J are TRBV9 and TRBJ2-2, with 10 bases that match TRBD2. Germline trimming cut 0 bases from V and 7 bases from J; bases unmatched to any gene: 6. CDR1 SGDLS and CDR2 YYNGEE come from the germline V gene. The CDR3 runs 16 residues. The CDR3 bases are TGTGCCAGCAGCGTAGCGCTAGCGGGAGCGGACGGGGAGCTGTTTTTT. Its protein product is CASSVALAGADGELFF.

V gene TRBV2 combines with J gene TRBJ1-5; 7 nucleotides match TRBD1. This CDR3 comprises 13 residues. Germline V gives CDR1 SNHLY, CDR2 FYNNEI. Trimming cost V 4 bases and J 6 bases; bases outside gene matches: 3. CDR3 region: CASSAQGPQPQHF. CDR3 nucleotides: TGTGCCAGCAGTGCACAGGGGCCTCAGCCCCAGCATTTT.

The chain has TRBV5-1 and TRBJ2-2; the match to TRBD1 covers 8 bases. CDR1 and CDR2 (germline): SGHRS, YFSETQ. The CDR3 is 17 residues long. V lost 0 bases and J lost 4; bases outside the gene matches: 8. The CDR3, as DNA: TGCGCCAGCAGCTTGGGCCTCAGGGGGCTTGTCACCGGGGAGCTGTTTTTT. It encodes CASSLGLRGLVTGELFF.

This clone appeared once. The chain couples TRBV9 to TRBJ2-1; 9 bases are shared with TRBD2. Trimming took 4 bases from V and 1 from J; bases not matched to a gene: 15. Looked up from germline, CDR1 is SGDLS and CDR2 is YYNGEE. CDR3 size: 19 residues. CDR3 nucleotide sequence: TGTGCCAGCAGCCCCCGAGGAGAAGCGGGAGGTGGGTCCTACAATGAGCAGTTCTTC. Translation gives CASSPRGEAGGGSYNEQFF.

V gene TRBV7-9 combines with J gene TRBJ2-1, with D tentatively TRBD2 (6 bases). The V gene's germline CDR1 is SEHNR and CDR2 FQNEAQ (reference sequence). Trimming stripped 1 base from V and 1 base from J, with 11 bases between. This CDR3 spans 16 amino acids. CDR3 DNA: TGTGCCAGCAGCTTAGGTCTTGCGGGATCCTACAATGAGCAGTTCTTC. Its translation: CASSLGLAGSYNEQFF.

The chain uses TRBV4-2 and TRBJ1-2, with D perhaps matching TRBD1 (5 bases). Between the trimmed V and J ends, which lost 4 bases and 1 base, there was a span of 13 bases. Germline V gives CDR1 LGHNA, CDR2 YNFKEQ. The CDR3 totals 15 residues. CDR3 bases: TGTGCCAGCAGCCGGGCAGGGCCCAATAACTATGGCTACACCTTC. This codes for CASSRAGPNNYGYTF.

This chain uses TRBV19 with TRBJ1-1; D is possibly TRBD1 (6 bases). The V and J ends lost 5 bases and 5 bases respectively, with 15 bases between them. The V gene's germline CDR1 is LNHDA and CDR2 SQIVND (reference sequence). The CDR3 runs to 14 residues. This CDR3 reads CASSWGTRLTEAFF. As DNA, the CDR3 is TGTGCCAGTAGTTGGGGGACAAGATTGACTGAAGCTTTCTTT.

The chain uses TRBV27 and TRBJ1-4; 7 nucleotides align to TRBD1. CDR1 and CDR2 from the germline V gene are MNHEY and SMNVEV (reference sequence). The CDR3 runs 17 residues. The ends lost 10 bases at V and 8 bases at J; junction bases unmatched: 22. The CDR3 coding sequence is TGTGCCAACAAAGGGGTCAGGGGGTCCACGTTGCGGGAAAAACTGTTTTTT. Translated: CANKGVRGSTLREKLFF.

Written as DNA, the CDR3 is TGTGCCAGCATTGGTAGGGGGGCGCAGTACTTC. This sequence encodes CASIGRGAQYF. The rearrangement uses TRBV6-5 and TRBJ2-7, with D perhaps given as TRBD1 or TRBD2 (6 bases each). Trimming took off 7 bases at V and 9 bases at J, with 13 bases between the two ends. The CDR3 length is 11 residues. Germline lookup yields CDR1 MNHEY and CDR2 SVGAGI.

The chain joins TRBV5-8 to TRBJ2-1; D not resolved. Germline CDR1 is SGHTS and CDR2 is YDEGEE. The length of the CDR3 is 15 residues. With 3 bases removed from V and 4 bases from J, the gap between germline ends came to 14 bases. CDR3 nucleotide sequence: TGTGCCAGCAGCTGGTCAGAGAAAAGATACAATGAGCAGTTCTTC. This encodes CASSWSEKRYNEQFF. Together with reference TRBV5-8 and TRBJ2-1, the CDR3 gives the full variable domain: EAGVTQSPTHLIKTRGQQATLRCSPISGHTSVYWYQQALGLGLQFLLWYDEGEERNRGNFPPRFSGRQFPNYSSELNVNALELEDSALYLCASSWSEKRYNEQFFGPGTRLTVL.